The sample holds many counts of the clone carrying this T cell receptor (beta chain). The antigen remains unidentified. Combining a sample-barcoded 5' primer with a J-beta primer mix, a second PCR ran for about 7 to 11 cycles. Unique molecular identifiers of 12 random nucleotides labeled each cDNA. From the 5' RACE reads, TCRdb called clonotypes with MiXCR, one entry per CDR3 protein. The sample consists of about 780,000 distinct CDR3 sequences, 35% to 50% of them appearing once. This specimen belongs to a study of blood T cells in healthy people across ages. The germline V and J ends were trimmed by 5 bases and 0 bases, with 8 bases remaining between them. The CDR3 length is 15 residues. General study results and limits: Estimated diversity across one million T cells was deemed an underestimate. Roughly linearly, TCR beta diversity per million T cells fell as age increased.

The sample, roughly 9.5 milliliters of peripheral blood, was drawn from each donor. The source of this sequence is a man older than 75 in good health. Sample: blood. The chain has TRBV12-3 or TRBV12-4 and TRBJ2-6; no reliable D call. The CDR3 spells CASSRSISGANVLTF. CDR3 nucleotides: TGTGCCAGCAGTCGAAGTATCTCTGGGGCCAACGTCCTGACTTTC.